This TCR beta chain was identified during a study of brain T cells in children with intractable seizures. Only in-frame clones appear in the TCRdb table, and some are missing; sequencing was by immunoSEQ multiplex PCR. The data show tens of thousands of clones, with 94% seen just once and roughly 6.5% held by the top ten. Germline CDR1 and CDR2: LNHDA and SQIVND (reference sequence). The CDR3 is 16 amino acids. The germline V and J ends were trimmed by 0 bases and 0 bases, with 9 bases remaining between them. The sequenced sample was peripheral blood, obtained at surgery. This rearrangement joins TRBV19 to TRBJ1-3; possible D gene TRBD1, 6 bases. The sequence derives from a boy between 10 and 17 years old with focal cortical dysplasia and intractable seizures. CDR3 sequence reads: CASSIEGGRSGNTIYF. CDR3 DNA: TGTGCCAGTAGTATAGAGGGGGGCCGCTCTGGAAACACCATATATTTT.